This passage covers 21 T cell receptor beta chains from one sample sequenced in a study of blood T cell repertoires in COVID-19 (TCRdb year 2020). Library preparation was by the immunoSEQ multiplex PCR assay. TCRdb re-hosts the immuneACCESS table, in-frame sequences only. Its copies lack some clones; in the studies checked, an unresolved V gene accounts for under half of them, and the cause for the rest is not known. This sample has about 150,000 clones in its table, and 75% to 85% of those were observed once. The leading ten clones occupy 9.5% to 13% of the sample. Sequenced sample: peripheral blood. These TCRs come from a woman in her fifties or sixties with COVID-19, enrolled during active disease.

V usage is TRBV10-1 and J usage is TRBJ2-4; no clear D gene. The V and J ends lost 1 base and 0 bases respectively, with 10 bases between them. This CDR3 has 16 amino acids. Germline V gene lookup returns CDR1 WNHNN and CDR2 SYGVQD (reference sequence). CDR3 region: CASSEYSRGAKNIQYF. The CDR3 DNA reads TGCGCCAGCAGTGAGTATAGCAGAGGAGCCAAAAACATTCAGTACTTC.

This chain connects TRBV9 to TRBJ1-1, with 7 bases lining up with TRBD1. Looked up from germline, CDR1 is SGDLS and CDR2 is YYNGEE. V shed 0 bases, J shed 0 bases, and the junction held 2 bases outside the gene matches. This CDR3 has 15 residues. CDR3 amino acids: CASSVGDRVNTEAFF. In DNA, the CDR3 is TGTGCCAGCAGCGTAGGTGACAGGGTGAACACTGAAGCTTTCTTT.

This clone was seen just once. CDR3 sequence (DNA): TGCGCCAGCACCACCGGGACAGGGGGAATCCACGAGCAGTACTTC. The encoded protein is CASTTGTGGIHEQYF. The genes are TRBV5-1 and TRBJ2-7; 11 nucleotides match TRBD1. V shed 6 bases, J shed 5 bases, and the junction held 10 bases outside the gene matches. Germline CDR1 reads SGHRS; CDR2 reads YFSETQ. The CDR3 has 15 residues.

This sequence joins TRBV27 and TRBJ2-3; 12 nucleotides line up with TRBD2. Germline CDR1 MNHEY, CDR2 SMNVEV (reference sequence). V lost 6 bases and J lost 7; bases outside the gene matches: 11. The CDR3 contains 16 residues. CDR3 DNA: TGTGCCAGCAGCCGCATACTAGCGGGAGGTGAGAATACGCAGTATTTT. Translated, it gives CASSRILAGGENTQYF.

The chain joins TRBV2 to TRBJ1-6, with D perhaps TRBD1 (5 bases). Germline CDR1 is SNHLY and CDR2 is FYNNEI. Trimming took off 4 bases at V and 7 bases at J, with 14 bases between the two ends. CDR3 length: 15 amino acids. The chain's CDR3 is CASSGRDAGNSPLHF. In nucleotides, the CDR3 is TGTGCCAGCAGTGGACGGGACGCGGGGAATTCACCCCTCCACTTT.

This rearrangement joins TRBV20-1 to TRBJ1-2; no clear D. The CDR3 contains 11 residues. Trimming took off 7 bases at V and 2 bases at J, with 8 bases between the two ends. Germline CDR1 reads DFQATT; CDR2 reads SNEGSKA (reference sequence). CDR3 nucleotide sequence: TGCAGTGGAGTCCGCAACTATGGCTACACCTTC. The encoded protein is CSGVRNYGYTF.

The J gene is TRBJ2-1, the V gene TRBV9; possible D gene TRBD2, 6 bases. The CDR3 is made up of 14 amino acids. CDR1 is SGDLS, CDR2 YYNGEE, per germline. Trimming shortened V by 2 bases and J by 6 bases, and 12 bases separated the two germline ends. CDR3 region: CASSVGSSGNEQFF. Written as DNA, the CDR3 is TGTGCCAGCAGCGTCGGGAGTAGCGGCAATGAGCAGTTCTTC.

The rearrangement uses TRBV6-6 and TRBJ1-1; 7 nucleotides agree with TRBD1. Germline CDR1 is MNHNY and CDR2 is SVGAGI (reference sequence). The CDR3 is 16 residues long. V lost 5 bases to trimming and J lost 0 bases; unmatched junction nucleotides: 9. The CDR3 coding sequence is TGTGCCAGCAGTCCCCGACAGGGCCCAATGAACACTGAAGCTTTCTTT. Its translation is CASSPRQGPMNTEAFF.

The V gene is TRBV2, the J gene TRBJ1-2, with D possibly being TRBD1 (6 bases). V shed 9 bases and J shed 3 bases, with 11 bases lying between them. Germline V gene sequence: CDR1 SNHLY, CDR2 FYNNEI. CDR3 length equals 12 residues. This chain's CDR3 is CARQGFDYGYTF. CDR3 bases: TGTGCCAGACAGGGATTTGACTATGGCTACACCTTC.

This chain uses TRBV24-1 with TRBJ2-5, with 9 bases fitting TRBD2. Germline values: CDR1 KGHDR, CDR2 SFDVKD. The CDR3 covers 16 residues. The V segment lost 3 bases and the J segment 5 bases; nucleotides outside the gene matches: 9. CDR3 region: CATSDPPPSGEETQYF. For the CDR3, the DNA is TGTGCCACCAGTGATCCGCCACCTAGCGGGGAGGAGACCCAGTACTTC.

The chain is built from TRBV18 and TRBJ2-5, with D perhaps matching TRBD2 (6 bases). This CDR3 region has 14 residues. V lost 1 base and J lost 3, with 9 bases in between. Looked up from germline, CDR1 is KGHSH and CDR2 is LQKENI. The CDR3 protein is CASSPLPGEETQYF. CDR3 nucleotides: TGTGCCAGCTCACCACTTCCGGGGGAAGAGACCCAGTACTTC.

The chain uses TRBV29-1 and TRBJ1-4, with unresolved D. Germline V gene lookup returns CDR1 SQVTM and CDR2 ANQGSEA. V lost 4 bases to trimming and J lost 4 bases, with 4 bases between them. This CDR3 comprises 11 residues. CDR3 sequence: CSVGHNEKLFF. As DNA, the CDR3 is TGCAGCGTTGGACATAATGAAAAACTGTTTTTT.

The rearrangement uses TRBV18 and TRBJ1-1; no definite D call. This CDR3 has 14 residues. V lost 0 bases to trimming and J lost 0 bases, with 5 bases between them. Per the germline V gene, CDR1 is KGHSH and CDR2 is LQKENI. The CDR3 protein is CASSPPNMNTEAFF. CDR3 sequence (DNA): TGTGCCAGCTCACCACCAAACATGAACACTGAAGCTTTCTTT.

This chain's CDR3 is CASSLDVYTEAFF. CDR3 DNA sequence: TGTGCCAGCAGCTTAGATGTATACACTGAAGCTTTCTTT. The chain is built from TRBV11-3 and TRBJ1-1; unclear D gene. Germline CDR1 reads SGHNT; CDR2 reads YENEEA. The V gene lost 0 bases and the J gene lost 3 bases, with 5 bases spanning the gap. The CDR3 has 13 amino acids.

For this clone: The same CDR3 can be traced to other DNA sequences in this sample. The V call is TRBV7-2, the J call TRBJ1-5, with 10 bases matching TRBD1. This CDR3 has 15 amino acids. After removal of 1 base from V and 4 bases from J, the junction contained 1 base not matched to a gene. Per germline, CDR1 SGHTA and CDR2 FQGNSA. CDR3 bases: TGTGCCAGCAGCTTAGGGGACAGGGGAAATCAGCCCCAGCATTTT. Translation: CASSLGDRGNQPQHF.

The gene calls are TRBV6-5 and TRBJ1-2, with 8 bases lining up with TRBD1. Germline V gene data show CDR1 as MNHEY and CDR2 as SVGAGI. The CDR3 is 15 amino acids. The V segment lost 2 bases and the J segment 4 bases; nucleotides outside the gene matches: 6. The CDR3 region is CASSYGQGVGYGYTF. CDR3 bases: TGTGCCAGCAGTTACGGACAGGGTGTGGGCTATGGCTACACCTTC.

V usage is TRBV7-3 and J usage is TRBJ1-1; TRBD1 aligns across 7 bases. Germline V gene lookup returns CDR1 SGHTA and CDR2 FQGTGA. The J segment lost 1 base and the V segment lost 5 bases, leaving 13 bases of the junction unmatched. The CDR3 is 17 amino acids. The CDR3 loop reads CASSERGTGVENTEAFF. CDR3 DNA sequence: TGTGCCAGCAGCGAAAGAGGTACAGGGGTGGAGAACACTGAAGCTTTCTTT.

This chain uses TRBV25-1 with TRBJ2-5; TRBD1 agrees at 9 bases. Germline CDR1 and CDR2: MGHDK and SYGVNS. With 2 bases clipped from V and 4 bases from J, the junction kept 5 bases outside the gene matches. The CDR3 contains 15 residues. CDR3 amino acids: CASSEPGTGRETQYF. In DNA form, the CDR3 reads TGTGCCAGCAGTGAACCCGGGACAGGGAGAGAGACCCAGTACTTC.

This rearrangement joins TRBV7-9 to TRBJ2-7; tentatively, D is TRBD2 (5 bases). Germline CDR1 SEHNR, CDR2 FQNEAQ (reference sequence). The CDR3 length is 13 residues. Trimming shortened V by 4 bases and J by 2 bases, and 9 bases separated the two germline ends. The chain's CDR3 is CASSSRGAYEQYF. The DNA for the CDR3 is TGTGCCAGCAGCTCCCGGGGTGCCTACGAGCAGTACTTC.

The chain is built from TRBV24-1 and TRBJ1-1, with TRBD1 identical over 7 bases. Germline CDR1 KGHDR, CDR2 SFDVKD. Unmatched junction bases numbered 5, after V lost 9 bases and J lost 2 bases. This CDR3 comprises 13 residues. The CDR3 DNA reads TGTGCCACCGGGGACAGTTCTAACACTGAAGCTTTCTTT. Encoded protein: CATGDSSNTEAFF.

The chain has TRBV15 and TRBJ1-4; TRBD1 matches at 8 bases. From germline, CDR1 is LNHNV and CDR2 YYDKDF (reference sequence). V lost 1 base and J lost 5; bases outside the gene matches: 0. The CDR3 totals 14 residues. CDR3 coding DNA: TGTGCCACCAGCAGAGGACAGGGGAATGAAAAACTGTTTTTT. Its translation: CATSRGQGNEKLFF.